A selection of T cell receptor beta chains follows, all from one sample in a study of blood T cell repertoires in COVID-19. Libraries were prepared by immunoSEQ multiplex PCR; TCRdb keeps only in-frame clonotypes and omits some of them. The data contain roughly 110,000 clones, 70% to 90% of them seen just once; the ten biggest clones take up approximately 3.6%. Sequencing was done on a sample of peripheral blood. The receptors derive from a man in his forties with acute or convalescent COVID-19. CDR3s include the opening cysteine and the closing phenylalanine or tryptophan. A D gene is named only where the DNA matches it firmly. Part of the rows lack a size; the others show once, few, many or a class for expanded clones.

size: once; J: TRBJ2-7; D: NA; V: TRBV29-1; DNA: TGCAGCGTTGATGCCCCGGGGTTTCGGCAGTACTTC; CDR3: CSVDAPGFRQYF
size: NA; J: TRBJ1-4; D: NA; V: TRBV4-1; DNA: TGCGCCAGCAGCCAAGTGGTCAACACCGTAGAAAAACTGTTTTTT; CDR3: CASSQVVNTVEKLFF
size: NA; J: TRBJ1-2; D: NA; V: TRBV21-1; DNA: TGTGCCAGCAGCCTGATCGCCGGACAGGGGATCTATGGCTACACCTTC; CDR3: CASSLIAGQGIYGYTF
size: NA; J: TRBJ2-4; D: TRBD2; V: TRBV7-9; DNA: TGTGCCAGCAGCCCCCGGCGGGGGATAGCCAAAAACATTCAGTACTTC; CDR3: CASSPRRGIAKNIQYF
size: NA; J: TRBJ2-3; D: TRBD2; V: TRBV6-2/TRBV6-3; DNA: TGTGCCAGCAGTTACTACCAATCACCAGCGGGGGCCCTCACAGATACGCAGTATTTT; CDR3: CASSYYQSPAGALTDTQYF
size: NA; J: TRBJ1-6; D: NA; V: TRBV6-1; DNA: TGTGCCAGCAGTGAATACGGAACAGATAATTCACCCCTCCACTTT; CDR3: CASSEYGTDNSPLHF
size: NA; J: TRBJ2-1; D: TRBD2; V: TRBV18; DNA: TGTGCCAGCTCACCCTTATTAGCGGGGGGATACAATGAGCAGTTCTTC; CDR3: CASSPLLAGGYNEQFF
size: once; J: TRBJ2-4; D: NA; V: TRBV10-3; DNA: TGTGCCATCAGTGATTCCACAGGGGCCAAAAACATTCAGTACTTC; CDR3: CAISDSTGAKNIQYF
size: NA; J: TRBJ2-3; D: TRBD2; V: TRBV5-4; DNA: TGTGCCAGCAGGACGGGACTAGCGGGGGATTGGGATACGCAGTATTTT; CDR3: CASRTGLAGDWDTQYF
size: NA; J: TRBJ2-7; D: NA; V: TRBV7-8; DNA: TGTGCCAGCAGCATGACTGGTTACGAGCAGTACTTC; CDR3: CASSMTGYEQYF
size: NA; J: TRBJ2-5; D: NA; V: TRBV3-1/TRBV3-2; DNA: TGTGCCAGCAGCCAGCAACAGCTCCAAGAGACCCAGTACTTC; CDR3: CASSQQQLQETQYF
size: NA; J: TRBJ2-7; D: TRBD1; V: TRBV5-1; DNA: TGCGCCAGCAGCTTGGGCCCGGGACAGGGGGTCTACGAGCAGTACTTC; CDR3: CASSLGPGQGVYEQYF
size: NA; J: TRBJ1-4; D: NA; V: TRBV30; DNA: TGTGCCTGGAGTCTAACCCCTCCAGGTACTAATGAAAAACTGTTTTTT; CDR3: CAWSLTPPGTNEKLFF
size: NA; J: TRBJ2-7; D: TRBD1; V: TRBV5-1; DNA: TGCGCCAGCAGCTTGGCCGTGACAGGGGACCCCTACGAGCAGTACTTC; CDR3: CASSLAVTGDPYEQYF
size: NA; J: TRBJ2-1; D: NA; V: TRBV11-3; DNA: TGTGCCAGCAGCTTCGGCGGGGACAGCCGACAAGAGCAGTTCTTC; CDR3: CASSFGGDSRQEQFF
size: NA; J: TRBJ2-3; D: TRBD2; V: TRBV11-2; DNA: TGTGCCAGCAGTCGCGGGGGGTCCACCCGAGATACGCAGTATTTT; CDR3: CASSRGGSTRDTQYF
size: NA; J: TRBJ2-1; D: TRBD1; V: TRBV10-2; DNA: TGCGCCAGTCTCCGGGGACAGGGCTCCTACAATGAGCAGTTCTTC; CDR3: CASLRGQGSYNEQFF
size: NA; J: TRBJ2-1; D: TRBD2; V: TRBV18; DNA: TGTGCCAGCTCACCGGGGACTAGCGGGGGAGAGCAGTTCTTC; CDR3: CASSPGTSGGEQFF
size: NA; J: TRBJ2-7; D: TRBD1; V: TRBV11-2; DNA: TGTGCCAGCAGCTTAGTGGGGGACAGTAACTACGAGCAGTACTTC; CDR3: CASSLVGDSNYEQYF
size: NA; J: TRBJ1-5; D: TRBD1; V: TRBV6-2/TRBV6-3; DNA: TGTGCCAGCAGTAGCCGACTCGGGACAGGGCCGTATAGCAATCAGCCCCAGCATTTT; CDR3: CASSSRLGTGPYSNQPQHF
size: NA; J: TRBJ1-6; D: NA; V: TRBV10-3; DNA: TGTGCCATCAGGATGAACAGGGACGGAGAGAATTCACCCCTCCACTTT; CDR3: CAIRMNRDGENSPLHF
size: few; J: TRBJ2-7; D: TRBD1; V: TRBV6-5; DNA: TGTGCCAGCAGTTCCGGGACAGTAATCTACGAGCAGTACTTC; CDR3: CASSSGTVIYEQYF
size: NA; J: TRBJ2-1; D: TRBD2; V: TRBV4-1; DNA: TGCGCCAGCAGCCAAGACGGGGGGTATTACAATGAGCAGTTCTTC; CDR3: CASSQDGGYYNEQFF
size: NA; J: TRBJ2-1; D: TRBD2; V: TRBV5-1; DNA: TGCGCCAGCAGCTTGGAACTAGCGGGGGAGCAGTTCTTC; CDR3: CASSLELAGEQFF
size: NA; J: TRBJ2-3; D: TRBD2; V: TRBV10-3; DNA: TGTGCCATCAGTTACGGGGGGGCCTTAAACACAGATACGCAGTATTTT; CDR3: CAISYGGALNTDTQYF
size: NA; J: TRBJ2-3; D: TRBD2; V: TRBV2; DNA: TGTGCCAGCAGTGCCGGGAGGACTACTTCCACAGATACGCAGTATTTT; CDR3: CASSAGRTTSTDTQYF
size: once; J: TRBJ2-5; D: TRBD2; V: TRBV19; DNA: TGTGCCAGTAGTCCCCTTAGCGGGGGGGGCCAAGAGACCCAGTACTTC; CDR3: CASSPLSGGGQETQYF
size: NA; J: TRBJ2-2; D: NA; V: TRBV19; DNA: TGTGCCAGCAGACCAATCGAGGGGAACACCGGGGAGCTGTTTTTT; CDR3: CASRPIEGNTGELFF
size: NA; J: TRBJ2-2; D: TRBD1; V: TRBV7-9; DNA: TGTGCCAGCAGCGCCCTGTCCGGACAGGGGACCATCGGCACCGGGGAGCTGTTTTTT; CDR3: CASSALSGQGTIGTGELFF
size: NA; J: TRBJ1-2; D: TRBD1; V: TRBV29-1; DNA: TGCAGCGTTGAACTAACAGGGGGCGTCTATGGCTACACCTTC; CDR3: CSVELTGGVYGYTF
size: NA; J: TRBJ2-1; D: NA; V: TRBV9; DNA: TGTGCCAGCAGCGTAGCTCTCGGAGGGGGGGGTGAGCAGTTCTTC; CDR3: CASSVALGGGGEQFF
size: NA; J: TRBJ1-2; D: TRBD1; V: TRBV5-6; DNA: TGTGCCAGCAGTTTACAGGGGGTTTATGGCTACACCTTC; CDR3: CASSLQGVYGYTF
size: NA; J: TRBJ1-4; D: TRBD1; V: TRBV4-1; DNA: TGCGCCAGCAGCTCAGCAGGGGGCAATGAAAAACTGTTTTTT; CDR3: CASSSAGGNEKLFF
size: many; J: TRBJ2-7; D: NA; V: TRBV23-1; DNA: TGCGCCAGCAGTCAACCGGGACAAGATCACTACGAGCAGTACTTC; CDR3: CASSQPGQDHYEQYF
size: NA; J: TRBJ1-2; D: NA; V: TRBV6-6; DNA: TGTGCCAGCACCCACGACACCGGCTACACCTTC; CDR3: CASTHDTGYTF
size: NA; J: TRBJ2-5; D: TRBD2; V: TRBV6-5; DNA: TGTGCCAGCAGTTATCCGACTAGCGGGGGACGGGAGACCCAGTACTTC; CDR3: CASSYPTSGGRETQYF
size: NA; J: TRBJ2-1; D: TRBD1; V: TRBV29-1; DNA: TGCAGCTTATACAGGGGCTCCTACAATGAGCAGTTCTTC; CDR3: CSLYRGSYNEQFF
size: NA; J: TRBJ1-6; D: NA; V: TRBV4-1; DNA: TGCGCCAGCAGCCAAGACACAGACTCCTATAATTCACCCCTCCACTTT; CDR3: CASSQDTDSYNSPLHF
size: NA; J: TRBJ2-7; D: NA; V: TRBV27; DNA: TGTGCCAGCAGTTTATCCCCGAGCTCCTACGAGCAGTACTTC; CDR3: CASSLSPSSYEQYF
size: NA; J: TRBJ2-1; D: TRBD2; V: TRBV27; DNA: TGTGCCAGCAGTTTAACTAGCGGGACCGTCCATGAGCAGTTCTTC; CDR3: CASSLTSGTVHEQFF
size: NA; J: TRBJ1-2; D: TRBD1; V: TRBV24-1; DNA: TGTGCCACCAGTGATCCACGACAGGGGGATGGCTACACCTTC; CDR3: CATSDPRQGDGYTF
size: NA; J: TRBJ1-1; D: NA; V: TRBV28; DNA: TGTGCCAGCAGACGCAGTCTGAACACTGAAGCTTTCTTT; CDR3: CASRRSLNTEAFF
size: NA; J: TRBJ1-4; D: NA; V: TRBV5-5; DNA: TGTGCCAGCAGCTTGGTGACCGCGGATGAAAAACTGTTTTTT; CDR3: CASSLVTADEKLFF
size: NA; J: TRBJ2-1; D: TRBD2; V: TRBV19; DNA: TGTGCCAGTACTGCGACGGGGGGGTCCTACAATGAGCAGTTCTTC; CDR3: CASTATGGSYNEQFF
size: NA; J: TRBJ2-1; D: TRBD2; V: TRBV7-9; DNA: TGTGCCAGCAGCTTAGCAGGCGGGGGGGTTGGTGAGCAGTTCTTC; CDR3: CASSLAGGGVGEQFF
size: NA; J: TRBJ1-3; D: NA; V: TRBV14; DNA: TGTGCCAGCAGCCCCTTTAGAGGGTTTGGAAACACCATATATTTT; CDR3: CASSPFRGFGNTIYF
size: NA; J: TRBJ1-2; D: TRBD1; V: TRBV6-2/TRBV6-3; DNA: TGTGCCAGCAGTCCGGCCGGGACAGGGGGCCTGGGCTTC; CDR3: CASSPAGTGGLGF
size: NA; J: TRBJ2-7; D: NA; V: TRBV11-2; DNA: TGTGCCAGCAGCTCTTTGACTAGTAAGGGAGAGCAGTACTTC; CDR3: CASSSLTSKGEQYF
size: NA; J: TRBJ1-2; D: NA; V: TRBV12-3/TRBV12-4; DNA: TGTGCCAGCAGTTTCAGGGGTAACGGCTACACCTTC; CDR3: CASSFRGNGYTF
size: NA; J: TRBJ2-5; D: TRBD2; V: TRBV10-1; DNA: TGCGCCAGCAGGGATACTAGCGGGGGACAAGAGACCCAGTACTTC; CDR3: CASRDTSGGQETQYF